Listed below are T cell receptor beta chains from one sample, sequenced in a study of blood T cell repertoires in COVID-19. TCRdb's table, derived via immunoSEQ multiplex PCR, lists solely in-frame clones and lacks some. The sample records more than 200,000 clones, more than 85% being singletons. Sequenced input: PBMCs or T cells enriched from blood (not recorded which). Receptors originate from a woman in her 30s who had recovered from COVID-19. Both conserved end residues are part of each CDR3. A D gene is named only where the DNA matches it firmly. The size of a clone is reported for some rows only, either as once, few or many, or as a class for expanded clones.

V gene	clone size	CDR3 length	D gene	J gene	CDR3 DNA	CDR3 protein
TRBV28	-	14	TRBD2	TRBJ2-1	TGTGCCAGCAGTTTACCCAGCGGGAGACGTGAGCAGTTCTTC	CASSLPSGRREQFF
TRBV20-1	-	10	TRBD1	TRBJ1-2	TGCAGCGGGACAGGGAACGGCTACACCTTC	CSGTGNGYTF
TRBV7-2	few	14	TRBD1	TRBJ2-2	TGTGCCAGCAGACTCGACAGGGGAATCGGGGAGCTGTTTTTT	CASRLDRGIGELFF
TRBV3-1/TRBV3-2	-	13	-	TRBJ1-5	TGTGCCAGCAGCCAGTATCGGAATCAGCCCCAGCATTTT	CASSQYRNQPQHF
TRBV30	-	13	-	TRBJ1-2	TGTGCCTGGAGTGTACGCCCAGGTTCCGGCTACACCTTC	CAWSVRPGSGYTF
TRBV19	once	15	-	TRBJ2-2	TGTGCCACCACGGGGGTGAGCGGGAACACCGGGGAGCTGTTTTTT	CATTGVSGNTGELFF
TRBV28	-	15	TRBD1	TRBJ1-2	TGTGCCAGCAGTCTAGGACAGGGGGCCTACTATGGCTACACCTTC	CASSLGQGAYYGYTF
TRBV2	-	15	-	TRBJ1-2	TGTGCCACCTTCCGGTCAACAGGGAGATATAACGGCTACACCTTC	CATFRSTGRYNGYTF
TRBV7-6	-	17	TRBD1	TRBJ2-7	TGTGCCAGCAGCCCAATCGCTGGACAGGGGATTTCATACGAGCAGTACTTC	CASSPIAGQGISYEQYF
TRBV25-1	few	14	-	TRBJ1-2	TGTGCCAGCAGTGATTGGGGAGGCGCTTACGGCTACACCTTC	CASSDWGGAYGYTF
TRBV20-1	-	11	-	TRBJ1-2	TGCAGTGCTAGGTCCAGCTATGGCTACACCTTC	CSARSSYGYTF
TRBV29-1	-	12	-	TRBJ1-1	TGCAGCGTTGATGCGGAGAACACTGAAGCTTTCTTT	CSVDAENTEAFF
TRBV19	-	13	-	TRBJ2-2	TGTGCCAGTAGTATAGAATATCCCGGGGAGCTGTTTTTT	CASSIEYPGELFF
TRBV6-5	-	15	-	TRBJ1-1	TGTGCCAGCAGGTTTACTTCCAGGGAGGGCACTGAAGCTTTCTTT	CASRFTSREGTEAFF
TRBV6-4	-	14	TRBD1	TRBJ2-7	TGTGCCAGCAGTGGTCCCGGGACAGCCTACGAGCAGTACTTC	CASSGPGTAYEQYF
TRBV4-3	once	17	TRBD2	TRBJ2-1	TGCGCCAGCAGCCAAGATGGCACTAGCGGGAGGGACAATGAGCAGTTCTTC	CASSQDGTSGRDNEQFF
TRBV5-5	-	16	-	TRBJ2-1	TGTGCCAGCAGCTCCCTACTGGCGGGAAGGACTTATGAGCAGTTCTTC	CASSSLLAGRTYEQFF
TRBV5-1	-	17	TRBD2	TRBJ2-1	TGCGCCAGCAGCTTGGGGCCGGGACTAGCGGACTACAATGAGCAGTTCTTC	CASSLGPGLADYNEQFF
TRBV30	-	13	TRBD1	TRBJ1-2	TGTGCCTGGCGACAGGGGAGTCGGTATGGCTACACCTTC	CAWRQGSRYGYTF
TRBV21-1	few	11	-	TRBJ2-1	TGTGCCAGCAGCAAAACTGATGAGCAGTTCTTC	CASSKTDEQFF
TRBV18	-	14	TRBD1	TRBJ1-2	TGTGCCAGCTCACCATGGGACAGGGTCTCTGGCTACACCTTC	CASSPWDRVSGYTF
TRBV6-5	-	12	TRBD1	TRBJ1-1	TGTGCCAGCAGCCTGCGACAGGGGGAAGCTTTCTTT	CASSLRQGEAFF
TRBV28	-	13	-	TRBJ1-5	TGTGCCAGCAGTCAATACAGGGAACAGCCCCAGCATTTT	CASSQYREQPQHF
TRBV15	-	13	TRBD1	TRBJ2-3	TGTGCCACCAGCAGAGATACAAGGGGGCGCCGGTATTTT	CATSRDTRGRRYF
TRBV5-5	once	17	-	TRBJ1-1	TGTGCCAGCAGCTTCCTACGACAGCCGCGGATTACCACTGAAGCTTTCTTT	CASSFLRQPRITTEAFF
TRBV2	-	14	-	TRBJ1-1	TGTGCCAGCAGTGAAGGCAGATTGTCCACTGAAGCTTTCTTT	CASSEGRLSTEAFF
TRBV6-6	-	14	TRBD1	TRBJ1-2	TGTGCCAGCAGCAACCAAGCACAGGGGGCTGGCTACACCTTC	CASSNQAQGAGYTF
TRBV3-1/TRBV3-2	-	12	-	TRBJ2-3	TGTGCCAGCAGCCAAGATAAAGATACGCAGTATTTT	CASSQDKDTQYF
TRBV20-1	-	11	-	TRBJ1-2	TGCAGTGCTAGAGATTCCCTAGGCTACACCTTC	CSARDSLGYTF
TRBV25-1	-	14	-	TRBJ1-4	TGTGCCAGCAGTGAGGGACATTCTAATGAAAAACTGTTTTTT	CASSEGHSNEKLFF
TRBV30	-	14	TRBD1	TRBJ2-1	TGTGCCTGGAGAGGAGGGACAGGGTTCCATGAGCAGTTCTTC	CAWRGGTGFHEQFF
TRBV29-1	-	12	TRBD1	TRBJ2-4	TGCAGCGTTGAAAGGGGTACAGGGGGTCGGTACTTC	CSVERGTGGRYF
TRBV7-8	-	14	-	TRBJ1-5	TGTGCCAGCAGCTGGCGCTTCGAGGGACAGCCCCAGCATTTT	CASSWRFEGQPQHF
TRBV28	-	11	-	TRBJ1-1	TGTGCCAGCAGTTCCTACACTGAAGCTTTCTTT	CASSSYTEAFF
TRBV18	-	15	-	TRBJ1-1	TGTGCCAGCTCACCCCGCGGGGGGGATAACACTGAAGCTTTCTTT	CASSPRGGDNTEAFF
TRBV29-1	-	13	-	TRBJ1-5	TGCAGCGTTGCAGCCGGGGTAGGGCAGCCCCAGCATTTT	CSVAAGVGQPQHF
TRBV28	-	17	TRBD2	TRBJ2-2	TGTGCCAGCAGTTCCATCACTAGCGGGAGGTTTACCGGGGAGCTGTTTTTT	CASSSITSGRFTGELFF
TRBV4-3	-	14	-	TRBJ1-2	TGCGCCAGCAGCCAAGGCAGGGCGAGCTATGGCTACACCTTC	CASSQGRASYGYTF
TRBV19	-	16	-	TRBJ1-5	TGTGCCAGTAGTATAATTGGCGGGAGGAGTAATCAGCCCCAGCATTTT	CASSIIGGRSNQPQHF
TRBV7-9	-	14	TRBD1	TRBJ1-5	TGTGCCAGCAGCTCTACAGGGGGCGGTCAGCCCCAGCATTTT	CASSSTGGGQPQHF
TRBV28	-	15	-	TRBJ2-7	TGTGCCAGCAGTTTACAGGGGCCGAGGGGGAGCGAGCAGTACTTC	CASSLQGPRGSEQYF
TRBV4-1	-	13	TRBD1	TRBJ2-7	TGCGCCAGCAGCCAAGGGACAGGGGTCGAGCAGTACTTC	CASSQGTGVEQYF
TRBV4-1	-	17	-	TRBJ2-1	TGCGCCAGCAGCCACCCCGCCGGCGGCCGCTCCTACAATGAGCAGTTCTTC	CASSHPAGGRSYNEQFF
TRBV27	-	17	-	TRBJ2-5	TGTGCCAGCAGTTTATCTGTCGGGCGGGCGTACCAAGAGACCCAGTACTTC	CASSLSVGRAYQETQYF
TRBV30	-	13	TRBD2	TRBJ2-7	TGTGCCTGGAGTAAAGGCGGGAGCGGAGAGCAGTACTTC	CAWSKGGSGEQYF
TRBV6-6	-	14	TRBD1	TRBJ2-7	TGTGCCAGCAGACCCGGACAGGGTACTAACGAGCAGTACTTC	CASRPGQGTNEQYF
TRBV5-5	-	14	-	TRBJ2-5	TGTGCCAGCAGCTTTTTTTTGGCGGGCGAGACCCAGTACTTC	CASSFFLAGETQYF
TRBV9	-	15	TRBD2	TRBJ2-1	TGTGCCAGCAGCTCGGGACTAGCGCTCTACAATGAGCAGTTCTTC	CASSSGLALYNEQFF
TRBV28	once	14	-	TRBJ1-5	TGTGCCACCCGGCCCGGGGGTAGCAATCAGCCCCAGCATTTT	CATRPGGSNQPQHF
TRBV18	-	16	TRBD1	TRBJ1-1	TGTGCCAGCTCACCTTCGACGGGGACAGCGAACACTGAAGCTTTCTTT	CASSPSTGTANTEAFF
TRBV7-6	-	16	TRBD2	TRBJ2-1	TGTGCCAGCAGCCAATCCAGGACTAGCGGATACAATGAGCAGTTCTTC	CASSQSRTSGYNEQFF
TRBV7-3	-	12	-	TRBJ2-1	TGTGCCAGCAGCCTGAGGGATTCCGAGCAGTTCTTC	CASSLRDSEQFF
TRBV3-1/TRBV3-2	-	14	-	TRBJ1-1	TGTGCCAGCAGCCAGCTGACAGATCTCACTGAAGCTTTCTTT	CASSQLTDLTEAFF